This TCR beta chain was profiled in a study of blood T cell repertoires in COVID-19. This clone was seen a single time. Only in-frame clones appear in the TCRdb table, and some are missing; sequencing was by immunoSEQ multiplex PCR. The table shows roughly 400,000 clones, with 85% to 90% occurring only once. This study enrolled people aged 18 to 89 from approximately 25 US geographic areas. This receptor was identified in a woman aged 25 to 45 who had recovered from COVID-19. The sequenced sample was PBMCs or T cells enriched from blood (not recorded which).

CDR3 residues: CASSRQNSPLHF. The CDR3 DNA sequence: TGTGCCAGCAGTCGACAGAATTCACCCCTCCACTTT. V gene TRBV6-5 combines with J gene TRBJ1-6; tentatively, D is TRBD1 (5 bases). The CDR3 consists of 12 residues. V dropped 5 bases and J dropped 7 bases, with 6 bases sitting between them. CDR1 and CDR2 from the germline V gene are MNHEY and SVGAGI.